This TCR beta chain was observed in a study of OX40 agonist ivuxolimab in advanced cancers. Study context: Melanoma, hepatocellular carcinoma, head and neck or renal cell cancer occurred in dose-escalation patients. Earlier treatment with anti-PD-1, anti-PD-L1 or anti-CTLA-4 was permitted, and approximately 38% had received some. Partial responses were achieved by three patients: one hepatocellular carcinoma, two cutaneous melanoma.

Losses at the gene ends were 5 bases for V and 0 bases for J; bases not matched to a gene: 7. Germline CDR1 is SQVTM and CDR2 is ANQGSEA. This CDR3 contains 14 residues. Sequenced by immunoSEQ multiplex PCR; TCRdb stores in-frame clones only, minus some. The sample carries approximately 110,000 clones, roughly 92% recorded once. This receptor was identified in an adult with an advanced solid tumor such as melanoma, head and neck, liver or kidney cancer. V is TRBV29-1 and J is TRBJ2-7; 7 bases are a match to TRBD1. Sample: CD4+ or CD8+ T cells sorted from blood, taken in a trial of the OX40 agonist ivuxolimab. CDR3 protein: CSVFDRVSSYEQYF. The CDR3 region has the DNA TGCAGCGTTTTCGACAGGGTCTCCTCCTACGAGCAGTACTTC.